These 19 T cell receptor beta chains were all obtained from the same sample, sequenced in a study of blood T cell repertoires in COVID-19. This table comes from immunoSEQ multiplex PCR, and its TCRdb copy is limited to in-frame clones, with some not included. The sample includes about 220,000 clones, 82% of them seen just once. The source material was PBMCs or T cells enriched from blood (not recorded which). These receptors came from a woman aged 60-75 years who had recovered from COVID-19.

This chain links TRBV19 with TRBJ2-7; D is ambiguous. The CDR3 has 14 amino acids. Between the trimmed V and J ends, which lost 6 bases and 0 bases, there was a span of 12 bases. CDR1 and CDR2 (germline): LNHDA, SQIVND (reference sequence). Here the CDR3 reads CASRRSGDSYEQYF. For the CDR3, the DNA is TGTGCCAGTAGACGATCAGGTGACTCCTACGAGCAGTACTTC.

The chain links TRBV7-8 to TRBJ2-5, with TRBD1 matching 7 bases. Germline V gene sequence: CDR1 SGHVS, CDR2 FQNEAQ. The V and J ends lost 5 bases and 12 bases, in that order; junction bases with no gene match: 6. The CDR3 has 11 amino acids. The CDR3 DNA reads TGTGCCAGCAGCCCGCGACAGGGAAAGTACTTC. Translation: CASSPRQGKYF.

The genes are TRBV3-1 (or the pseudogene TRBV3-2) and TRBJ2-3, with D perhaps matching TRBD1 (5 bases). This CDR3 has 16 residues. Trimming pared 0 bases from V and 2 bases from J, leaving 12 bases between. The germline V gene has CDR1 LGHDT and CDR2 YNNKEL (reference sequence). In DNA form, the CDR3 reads TGTGCCAGCAGCCAAGAGGGGCGGCACCTCACAGATACGCAGTATTTT. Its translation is CASSQEGRHLTDTQYF.

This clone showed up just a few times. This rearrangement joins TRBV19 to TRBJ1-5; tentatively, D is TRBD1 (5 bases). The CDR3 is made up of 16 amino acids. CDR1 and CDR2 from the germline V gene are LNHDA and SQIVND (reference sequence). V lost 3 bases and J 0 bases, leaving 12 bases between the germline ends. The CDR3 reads CASSILQGNSNQPQHF. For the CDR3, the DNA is TGTGCCAGTAGTATTCTTCAGGGAAATAGCAATCAGCCCCAGCATTTT.

CDR3 DNA: TGTGCTAGTGGTCCGCACCTCGGGGGTAGCACAGATACGCAGTATTTT. Amino acid sequence: CASGPHLGGSTDTQYF. The V and J genes are TRBV12-5 and TRBJ2-3; TRBD2 is a possible D gene (6 bases). The CDR3 loop spans 16 amino acids. Germline V gene sequence: CDR1 LGHNT, CDR2 FRNRAP. The V end lost 5 bases, the J end lost 0 bases, and 15 bases lay between the germline ends.

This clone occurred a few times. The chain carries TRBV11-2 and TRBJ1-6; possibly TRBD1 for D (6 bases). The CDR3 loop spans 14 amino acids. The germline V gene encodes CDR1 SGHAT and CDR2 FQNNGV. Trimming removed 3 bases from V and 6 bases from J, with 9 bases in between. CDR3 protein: CASSFGQLNSPLHF. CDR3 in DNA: TGTGCCAGCAGCTTCGGACAGCTTAATTCACCCCTCCACTTT.

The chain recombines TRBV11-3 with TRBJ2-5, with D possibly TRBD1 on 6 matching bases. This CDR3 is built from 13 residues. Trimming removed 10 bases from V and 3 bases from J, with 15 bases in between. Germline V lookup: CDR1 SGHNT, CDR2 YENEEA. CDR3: CATYRWTEETQYF. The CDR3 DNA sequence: TGTGCCACCTATAGATGGACAGAAGAGACCCAGTACTTC.

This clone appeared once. The DNA of the CDR3 is TGCAGTGCTAGTTGGGGGGCTAGCGGGAGTATTGCGCAGTATTTT. Translated: CSASWGASGSIAQYF. The gene calls are TRBV20-1 and TRBJ2-3, with TRBD2 matching over 10 bases. The CDR3 is 15 amino acids. V gave up 3 bases and J gave up 10 bases; unmatched junction bases: 13. Germline loops: CDR1 DFQATT, CDR2 SNEGSKA (reference sequence).

CDR3 nucleotides: TGTGCTAGTGGTTTGGCCGAGACAGGGTCCGGAAACACCATATATTTT. As protein: CASGLAETGSGNTIYF. V usage is TRBV12-5 and J usage is TRBJ1-3; 7 bases match TRBD1. The CDR3 is 16 residues long. J was trimmed by 4 bases and V by 1 base; bases with no gene match: 7. Germline V lookup: CDR1 LGHNT, CDR2 FRNRAP.

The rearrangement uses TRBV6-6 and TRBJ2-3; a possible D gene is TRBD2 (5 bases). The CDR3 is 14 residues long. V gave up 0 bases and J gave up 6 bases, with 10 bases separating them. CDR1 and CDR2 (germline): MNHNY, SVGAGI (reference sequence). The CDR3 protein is CASSYSAGWDTQYF. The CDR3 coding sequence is TGTGCCAGCAGTTACTCGGCGGGTTGGGATACGCAGTATTTT.

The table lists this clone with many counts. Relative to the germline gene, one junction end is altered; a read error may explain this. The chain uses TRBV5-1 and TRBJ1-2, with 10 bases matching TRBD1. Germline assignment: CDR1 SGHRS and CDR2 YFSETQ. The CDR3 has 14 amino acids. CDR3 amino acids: CASSSSGTGDPSAF. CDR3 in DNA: TGCGCCAGCAGCTCCTCCGGGACAGGGGATCCCTCCGCCTTC.

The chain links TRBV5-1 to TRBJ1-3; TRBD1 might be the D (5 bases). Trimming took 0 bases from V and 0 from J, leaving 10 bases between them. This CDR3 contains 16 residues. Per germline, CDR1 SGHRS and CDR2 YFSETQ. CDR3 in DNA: TGCGCCAGCAGCTTGGAGGACATGAGCTCTGGAAACACCATATATTTT. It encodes CASSLEDMSSGNTIYF.

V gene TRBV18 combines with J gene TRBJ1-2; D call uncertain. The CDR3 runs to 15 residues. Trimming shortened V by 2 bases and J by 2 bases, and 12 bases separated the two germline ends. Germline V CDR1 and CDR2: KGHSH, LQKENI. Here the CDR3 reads CASSPATVRNYGYTF. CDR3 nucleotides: TGTGCCAGCTCACCAGCCACGGTCAGGAACTATGGCTACACCTTC.

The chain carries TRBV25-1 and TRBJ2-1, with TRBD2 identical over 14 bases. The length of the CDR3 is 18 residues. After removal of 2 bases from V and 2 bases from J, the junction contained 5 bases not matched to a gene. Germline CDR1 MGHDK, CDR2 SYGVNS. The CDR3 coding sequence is TGTGCCAGCAGTGAAATGAGGGGACTAGCGGGAGCCTACAATGAGCAGTTCTTC. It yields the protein CASSEMRGLAGAYNEQFF.

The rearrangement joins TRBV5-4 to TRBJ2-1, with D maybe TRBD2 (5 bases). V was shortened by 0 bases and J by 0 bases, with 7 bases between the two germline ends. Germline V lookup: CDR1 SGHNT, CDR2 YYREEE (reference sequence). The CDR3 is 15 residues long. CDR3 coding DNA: TGTGCCAGCAGCTTGGAGCGGAGCTCCTACAATGAGCAGTTCTTC. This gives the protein CASSLERSSYNEQFF.

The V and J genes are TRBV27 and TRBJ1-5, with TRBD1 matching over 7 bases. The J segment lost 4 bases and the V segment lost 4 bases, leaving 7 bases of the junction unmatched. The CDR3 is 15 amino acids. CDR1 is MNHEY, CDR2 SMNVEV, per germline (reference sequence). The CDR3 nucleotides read TGTGCCAGCAGTTCCTATCCAGGGGGTAATCAGCCCCAGCATTTT. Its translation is CASSSYPGGNQPQHF.

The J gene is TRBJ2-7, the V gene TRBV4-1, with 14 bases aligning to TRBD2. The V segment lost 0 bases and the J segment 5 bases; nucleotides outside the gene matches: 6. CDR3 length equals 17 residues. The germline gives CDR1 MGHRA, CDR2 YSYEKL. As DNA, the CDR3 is TGCGCCAGCAGCCAAGAGGGACTAGCGGGAGCTTCCCACGAGCAGTACTTC. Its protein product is CASSQEGLAGASHEQYF.

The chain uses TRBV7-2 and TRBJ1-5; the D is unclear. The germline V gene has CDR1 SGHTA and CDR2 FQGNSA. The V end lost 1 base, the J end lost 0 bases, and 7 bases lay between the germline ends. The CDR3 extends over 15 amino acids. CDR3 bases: TGTGCCAGCAGCTTAGGGCCGAATAGCAATCAGCCCCAGCATTTT. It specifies CASSLGPNSNQPQHF.

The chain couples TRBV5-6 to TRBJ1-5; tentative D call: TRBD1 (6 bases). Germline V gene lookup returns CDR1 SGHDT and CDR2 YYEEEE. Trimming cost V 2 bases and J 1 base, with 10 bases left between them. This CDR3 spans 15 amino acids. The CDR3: CASSFQGLSNQPQHF. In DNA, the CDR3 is TGTGCCAGCAGCTTTCAGGGGCTGAGCAATCAGCCCCAGCATTTT.